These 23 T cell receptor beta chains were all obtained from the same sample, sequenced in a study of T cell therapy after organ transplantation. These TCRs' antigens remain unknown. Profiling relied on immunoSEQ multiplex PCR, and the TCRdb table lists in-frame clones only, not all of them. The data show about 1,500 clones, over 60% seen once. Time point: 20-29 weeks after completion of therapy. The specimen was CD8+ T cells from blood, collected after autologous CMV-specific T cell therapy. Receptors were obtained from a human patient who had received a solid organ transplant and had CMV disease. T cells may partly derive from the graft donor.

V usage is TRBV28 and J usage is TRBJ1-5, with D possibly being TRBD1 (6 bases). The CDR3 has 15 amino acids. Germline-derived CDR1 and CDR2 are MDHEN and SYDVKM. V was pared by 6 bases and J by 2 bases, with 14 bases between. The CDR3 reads CASSPGVFGNQPQHF. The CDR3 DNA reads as TGTGCCAGCAGCCCAGGGGTCTTCGGCAATCAGCCCCAGCATTTT.

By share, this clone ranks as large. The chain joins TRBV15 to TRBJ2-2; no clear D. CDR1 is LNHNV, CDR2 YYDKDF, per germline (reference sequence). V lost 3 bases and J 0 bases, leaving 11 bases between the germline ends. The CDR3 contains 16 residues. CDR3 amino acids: CATSSPWGTNTGELFF. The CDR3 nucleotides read TGTGCCACCAGCAGTCCCTGGGGTACGAACACCGGGGAGCTGTTTTTT. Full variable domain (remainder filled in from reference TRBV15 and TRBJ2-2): DAMVIQNPRYQVTQFGKPVTLSCSQTLNHNVMYWYQQKSSQAPKLLFHYYDKDFNNEADTPDNFQSRRPNTSFCFLDIRSPGLGDTAMYLCATSSPWGTNTGELFFGEGSRLTVL.

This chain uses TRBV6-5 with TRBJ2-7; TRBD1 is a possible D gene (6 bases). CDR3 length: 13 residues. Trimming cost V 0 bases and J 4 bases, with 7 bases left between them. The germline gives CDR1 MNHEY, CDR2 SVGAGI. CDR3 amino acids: CASSYSGAYEQYF. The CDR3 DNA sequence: TGTGCCAGCAGTTACTCGGGGGCTTACGAGCAGTACTTC.

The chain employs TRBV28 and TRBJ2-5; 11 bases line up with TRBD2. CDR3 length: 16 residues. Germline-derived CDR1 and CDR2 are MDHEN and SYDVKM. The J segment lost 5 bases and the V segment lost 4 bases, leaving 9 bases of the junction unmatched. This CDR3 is CASSYERVAGGETQYF. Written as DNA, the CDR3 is TGTGCCAGCAGTTATGAAAGGGTAGCGGGAGGGGAGACCCAGTACTTC. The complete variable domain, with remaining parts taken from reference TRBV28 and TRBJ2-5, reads DVKVTQSSRYLVKRTGEKVFLECVQDMDHENMFWYRQDPGLGLRLIYFSYDVKMKEKGDIPEGYSVSREKKERFSLILESASTNQTSMYLCASSYERVAGGETQYFGPGTRLLVL.

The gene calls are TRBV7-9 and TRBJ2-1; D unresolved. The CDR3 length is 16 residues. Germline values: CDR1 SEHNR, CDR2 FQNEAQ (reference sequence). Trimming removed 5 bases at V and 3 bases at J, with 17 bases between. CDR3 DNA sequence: TGTGCCAGCAGCCCGGTGCGTGAAACCTACTACAATGAGCAGTTCTTC. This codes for CASSPVRETYYNEQFF.

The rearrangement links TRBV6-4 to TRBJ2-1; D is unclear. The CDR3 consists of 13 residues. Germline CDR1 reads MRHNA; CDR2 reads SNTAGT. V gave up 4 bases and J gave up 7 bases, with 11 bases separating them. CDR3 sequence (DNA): TGTGCCAGCAGTGCCAAAGACGCTAATGAGCAGTTCTTC. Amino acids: CASSAKDANEQFF.

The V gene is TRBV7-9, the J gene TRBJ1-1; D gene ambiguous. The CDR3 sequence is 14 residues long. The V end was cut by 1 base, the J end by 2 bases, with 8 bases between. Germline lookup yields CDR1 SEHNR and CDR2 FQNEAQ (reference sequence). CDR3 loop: CASSLVASNTEAFF. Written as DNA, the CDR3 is TGTGCCAGCAGCTTAGTGGCTTCAAACACTGAAGCTTTCTTT.

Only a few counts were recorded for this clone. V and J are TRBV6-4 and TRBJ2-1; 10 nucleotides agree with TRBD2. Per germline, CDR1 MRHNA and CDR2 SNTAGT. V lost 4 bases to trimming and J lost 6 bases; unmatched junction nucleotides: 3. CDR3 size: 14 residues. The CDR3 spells CASSVAGGRNEQFF. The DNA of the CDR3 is TGTGCCAGCAGTGTAGCGGGAGGACGCAATGAGCAGTTCTTC.

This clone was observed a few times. In nucleotides, the CDR3 is TGTGCCAGCAGTGACTCGCCGGGAGAAGGCACAGATACGCAGTATTTT. Protein: CASSDSPGEGTDTQYF. This sequence joins TRBV6-4 and TRBJ2-3; tentative D call: TRBD2 (6 bases). Germline V gene data show CDR1 as MRHNA and CDR2 as SNTAGT. V was clipped by 0 bases and J by 1 base, with 11 bases between them. This CDR3 comprises 16 residues.

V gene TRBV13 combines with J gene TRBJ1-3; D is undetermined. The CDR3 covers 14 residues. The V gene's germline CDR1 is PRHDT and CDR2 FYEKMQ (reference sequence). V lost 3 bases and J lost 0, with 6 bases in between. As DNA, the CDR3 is TGTGCCAGCAGCTTGTCGAGCTCTGGAAACACCATATATTTT. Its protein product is CASSLSSSGNTIYF.

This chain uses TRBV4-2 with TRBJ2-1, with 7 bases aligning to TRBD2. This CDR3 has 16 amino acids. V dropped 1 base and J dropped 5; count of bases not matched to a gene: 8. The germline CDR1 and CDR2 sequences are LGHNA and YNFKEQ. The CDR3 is CASSQVMGGVNNEQFF. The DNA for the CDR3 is TGTGCCAGCAGCCAAGTTATGGGGGGGGTCAACAATGAGCAGTTCTTC.

DNA of the CDR3: TGTGCCACCAGCAGCGATAGCGGGGCATACAATGAGCAGTTCTTC. This encodes CATSSDSGAYNEQFF. This sequence joins TRBV15 and TRBJ2-1; TRBD2 matches 8 bases. The V gene's germline CDR1 is LNHNV and CDR2 YYDKDF (reference sequence). V lost 3 bases to trimming and J lost 4 bases; unmatched junction nucleotides: 5. This CDR3 region has 15 residues.

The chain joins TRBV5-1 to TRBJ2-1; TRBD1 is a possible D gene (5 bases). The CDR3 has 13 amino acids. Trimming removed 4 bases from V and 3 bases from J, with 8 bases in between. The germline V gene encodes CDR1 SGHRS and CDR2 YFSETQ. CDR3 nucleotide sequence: TGCGCCAGCAGCCATGACAGCTACAATGAGCAGTTCTTC. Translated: CASSHDSYNEQFF.

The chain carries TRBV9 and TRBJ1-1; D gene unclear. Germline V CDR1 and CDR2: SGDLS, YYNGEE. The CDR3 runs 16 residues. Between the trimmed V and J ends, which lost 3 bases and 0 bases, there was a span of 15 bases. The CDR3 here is CASSALFSTVNTEAFF. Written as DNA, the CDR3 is TGTGCCAGCAGCGCCCTTTTCTCGACGGTGAACACTGAAGCTTTCTTT.

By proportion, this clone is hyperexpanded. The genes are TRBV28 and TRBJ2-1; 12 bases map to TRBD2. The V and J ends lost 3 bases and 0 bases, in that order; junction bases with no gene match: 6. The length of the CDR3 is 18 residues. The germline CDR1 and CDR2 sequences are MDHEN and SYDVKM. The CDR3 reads CASSFRLAGASSYNEQFF. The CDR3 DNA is TGTGCCAGCAGTTTTCGACTAGCGGGGGCCAGCTCCTACAATGAGCAGTTCTTC. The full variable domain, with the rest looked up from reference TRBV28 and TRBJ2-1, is DVKVTQSSRYLVKRTGEKVFLECVQDMDHENMFWYRQDPGLGLRLIYFSYDVKMKEKGDIPEGYSVSREKKERFSLILESASTNQTSMYLCASSFRLAGASSYNEQFFGPGTRLTVL.

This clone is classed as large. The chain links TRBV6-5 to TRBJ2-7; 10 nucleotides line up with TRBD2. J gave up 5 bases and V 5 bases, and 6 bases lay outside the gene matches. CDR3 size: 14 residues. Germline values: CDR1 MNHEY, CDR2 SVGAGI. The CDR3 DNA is TGTGCCAGCAGTACGGGACTAGCGTCCCACGAGCAGTACTTC. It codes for CASSTGLASHEQYF.

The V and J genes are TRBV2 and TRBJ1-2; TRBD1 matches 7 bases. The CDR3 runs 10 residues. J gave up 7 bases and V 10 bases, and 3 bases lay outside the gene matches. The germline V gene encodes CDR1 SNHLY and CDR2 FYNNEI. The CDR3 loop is CAIDRVGYTF. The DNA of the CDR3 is TGTGCCATCGACAGGGTTGGCTACACCTTC.

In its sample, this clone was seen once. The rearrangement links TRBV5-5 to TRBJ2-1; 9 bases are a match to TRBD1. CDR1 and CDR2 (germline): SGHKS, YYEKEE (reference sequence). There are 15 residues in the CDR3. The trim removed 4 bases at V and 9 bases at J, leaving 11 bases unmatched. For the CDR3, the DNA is TGTGCCAGCAGCCGCCCGGGACAGGGAAAATCTGAGCAGTTCTTC. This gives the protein CASSRPGQGKSEQFF.

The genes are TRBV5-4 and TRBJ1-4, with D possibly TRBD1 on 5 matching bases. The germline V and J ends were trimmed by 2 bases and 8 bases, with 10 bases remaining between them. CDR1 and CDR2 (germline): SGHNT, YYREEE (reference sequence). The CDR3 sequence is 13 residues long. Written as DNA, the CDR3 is TGTGCCAGCAGCTTTAAAGGGGTCGAAAAACTGTTTTTT. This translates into CASSFKGVEKLFF.

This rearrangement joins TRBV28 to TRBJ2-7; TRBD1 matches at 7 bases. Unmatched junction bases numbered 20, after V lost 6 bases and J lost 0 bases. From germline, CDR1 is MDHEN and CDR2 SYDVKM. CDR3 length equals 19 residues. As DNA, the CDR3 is TGTGCCAGCAGCCCAAGATTGTCAACAGGGGCCCTCTACTCCTACGAGCAGTACTTC. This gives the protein CASSPRLSTGALYSYEQYF.

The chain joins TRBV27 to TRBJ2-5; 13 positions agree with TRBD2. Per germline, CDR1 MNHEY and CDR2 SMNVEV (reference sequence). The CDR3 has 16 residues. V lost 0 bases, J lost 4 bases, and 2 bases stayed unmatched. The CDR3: CASSLSTSGRRETQYF. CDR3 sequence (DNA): TGTGCCAGCAGTTTATCGACTAGCGGGAGGCGAGAGACCCAGTACTTC.

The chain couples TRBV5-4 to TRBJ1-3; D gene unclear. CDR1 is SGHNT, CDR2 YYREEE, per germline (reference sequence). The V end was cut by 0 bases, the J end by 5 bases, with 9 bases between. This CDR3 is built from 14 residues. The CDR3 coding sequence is TGTGCCAGCAGCTTGGAGTCAACCAGAAACACCATATATTTT. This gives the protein CASSLESTRNTIYF.

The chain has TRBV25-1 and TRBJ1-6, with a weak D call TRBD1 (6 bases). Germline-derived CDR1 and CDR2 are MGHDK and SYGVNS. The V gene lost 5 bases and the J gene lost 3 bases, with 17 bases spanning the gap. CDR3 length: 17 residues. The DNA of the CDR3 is TGTGCCAGCAGTCCTTGGGGGGGCTCCGACTATAATTCACCCCTCCACTTT. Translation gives CASSPWGGSDYNSPLHF. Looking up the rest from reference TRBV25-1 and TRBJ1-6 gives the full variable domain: EADIYQTPRYLVIGTGKKITLECSQTMGHDKMYWYQQDPGMELHLIHYSYGVNSTEKGDLSSESTVSRIRTEHFPLTLESARPSHTSQYLCASSPWGGSDYNSPLHFGNGTRLTVT.